The table lists the clone carrying this T cell receptor beta chain with many counts. Its specificity is not known. This specimen comes from a study of identical twins. Study observations and caveats: Alpha sequences that were out-of-frame and twin-shared showed an excess of low generation probability.

TCRdb reprocessed the 5' RACE reads with MiXCR, giving one entry per CDR3 protein. The profile shows about 240,000 distinct CDR3 sequences, 7% to 8.5% of them singletons. Trimming pared 8 bases from V and 1 base from J, leaving 14 bases between. The CDR3 totals 14 residues. Germline V gives CDR1 SEHNR, CDR2 FQNEAQ (reference sequence). These data also featured in a second study, about yellow fever vaccine responses in identical twins.

The sequence was obtained from a woman younger than 30 in good health. The sample comprised CD8+ T cells sorted from blood. The chain joins TRBV7-9 to TRBJ1-1, with D maybe TRBD1 (6 bases). This chain's CDR3 is CASPVTGPNTEAFF. The CDR3 DNA is TGTGCCAGCCCCGTGACAGGCCCGAACACTGAAGCTTTCTTT.